The source of this TCR beta chain is a study of T cells and Merkel cell carcinoma outcomes. The method was immunoSEQ multiplex PCR; TCRdb's version includes in-frame clones alone and lacks a portion of them. The sample shows 9,500 to 15,000 clones, about 95% of them seen only once. Comment on this clone: As yet, its antigen is unknown. Relative to the germline gene, one junction end is altered; a read error may explain this.

This CDR3 is built from 15 residues. Germline V gene data show CDR1 as SSHAT and CDR2 as FNYEAQ (reference sequence). Overall study findings and caveats: Repertoire plus T-cell density reportedly predicted Merkel cell carcinoma outcomes.

Sequenced material: tumor tissue from Merkel cell carcinoma. This TCR derives from a human donor with Merkel cell carcinoma. The V and J genes are TRBV7-7 and TRBJ2-3, with 7 nucleotides matching TRBD2. CDR3 amino acids: CASSLGREGTDTQYF. The CDR3, as DNA: TGTGCTAGCAGCTTAGGTCGGGAGGGCACAGATACGCAGTATTTT.